This is a list of T cell receptor beta chains from one sample in a study of blood T cell repertoires in COVID-19. Libraries were prepared by immunoSEQ multiplex PCR; TCRdb keeps only in-frame clonotypes and omits some of them. The sample consists of about 250,000 clones, roughly four fifths of them appearing once. The source material was PBMCs or T cells enriched from blood (not recorded which). The receptors here all came from a man in his fifties who had recovered from COVID-19. CDR3s leave out the opening cysteine and the closing phenylalanine or tryptophan.

TRBJ2-1 TRBV29-1 SAKSSSGRAGYNEQF
TRBJ2-7 TRBV7-9 ASRPTSYEQY
TRBJ2-1 TRBV6-1 ASSWQTSNEQF
TRBJ2-1 TRBV11-3 ASRRRERSEQF
TRBJ2-5 TRBV7-9 ASSYQGSETQY
TRBJ2-7 TRBV5-1 ASSDRTSSPHEQY
TRBJ1-1 TRBV6-2/TRBV6-3 ASSYFFSGEAF
TRBJ2-1 TRBV4-1 ASSQGMVSGGEQF
TRBJ2-7 TRBV11-3 ASSDPRGIHEQY
TRBJ2-3 TRBV10-3 AISLATGDTQY
TRBJ1-1 TRBV19 ASSSRTGTMRTEAF
TRBJ2-3 TRBV5-1 ASSFLLTGGVTDTQY
TRBJ1-1 TRBV11-3 ASSFRTGGMNTEAF
TRBJ1-5 TRBV6-5 ASRPQAGDYQPQH
TRBJ1-5 TRBV18 ASSPRLGQGNQPQH
TRBJ1-4 TRBV9 ASSVGQGVGATNEKLF
TRBJ1-5 TRBV28 ASSPGTELNQPQH
TRBJ2-7 TRBV9 ASSVTPTASAAGEQY
TRBJ2-1 TRBV7-2 ASSLGLYNEQF
TRBJ2-7 TRBV19 ASSTSKTRSYEQY
TRBJ2-1 TRBV10-3 AIRGLASYNEQF
TRBJ2-2 TRBV4-3 ASSQDRVRDTGELF
TRBJ2-5 TRBV29-1 SFRGIETQY
TRBJ1-5 TRBV27 ASSLRGGDSNQPQH
TRBJ1-2 TRBV6-5 ASYVQGSRYGYT
TRBJ2-1 TRBV10-1 ASSGGGSNNEQF
TRBJ1-3 TRBV9 ASSPVRSPPGNTIY
TRBJ1-1 TRBV5-1 ASSSSTGRTF
TRBJ1-5 TRBV11-2 ASSLAGGSNQPQH
TRBJ1-5 TRBV12-5 ASGFGSPREDQPQH
TRBJ2-3 TRBV4-2 ASSQVAGGSTDTQY
TRBJ2-4 TRBV12-5 ASGLEGKNIQY
TRBJ1-6 TRBV18 ASSLETSATSYNSPLH
TRBJ2-2 TRBV19 ASSIKSGGNTGELF
TRBJ1-4 TRBV21-1 ASSKNRENEKLF
TRBJ2-3 TRBV6-5 ASRPVETRTDTQY
TRBJ2-7 TRBV6-1 ASSEAIQGPYEQY
TRBJ2-1 TRBV18 ASSPRRQEQF
TRBJ2-3 TRBV29-1 SIAGAGDTQY
TRBJ2-5 TRBV6-1 ASSDNRQETQY
TRBJ2-6 TRBV18 ASSFMLAGPSGANVLT
TRBJ1-3 TRBV6-2/TRBV6-3 ASSYPTEAISGNTIY
TRBJ1-1 TRBV10-3 AIRGDAANREAF
TRBJ1-5 TRBV10-2 ASSEHAGPGNQPQH
TRBJ2-7 TRBV5-5 ASSRTSAYEQY
TRBJ1-2 TRBV7-3 ASSPTGTGGFGYT
TRBJ2-7 TRBV7-2 ASRRTGPSYEQY
TRBJ1-1 TRBV28 ASTRGGLNTEAF
TRBJ2-2 TRBV10-3 AISDSGQGRHGELF
TRBJ1-2 TRBV12-3/TRBV12-4 ASSLGTGSGYT
TRBJ2-3 TRBV28 ASSTLAGRTDTQY
TRBJ1-1 TRBV18 ASSPPGAHVEAF
TRBJ1-5 TRBV6-5 ASSSKTAPYQPQH
TRBJ1-2 TRBV15 ATSREGQINYGYT
TRBJ2-2 TRBV7-6 ASSLEVGQFTGELF
TRBJ1-1 TRBV7-2 ASSLAVGGTEAF
TRBJ1-3 TRBV28 ASSFPGTAGNTIY
TRBJ2-7 TRBV24-1 ATSDRDHREKLYEQY
TRBJ2-7 TRBV28 ASSLSDRVYEQY
TRBJ1-1 TRBV28 ASMAVLQAF